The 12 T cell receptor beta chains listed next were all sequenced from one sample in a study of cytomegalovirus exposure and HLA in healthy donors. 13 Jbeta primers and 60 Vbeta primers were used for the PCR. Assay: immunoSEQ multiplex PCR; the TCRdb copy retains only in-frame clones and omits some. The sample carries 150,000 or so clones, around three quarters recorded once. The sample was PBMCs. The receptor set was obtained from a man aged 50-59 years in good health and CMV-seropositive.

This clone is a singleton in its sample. In nucleotides, the CDR3 is TGTGCCAGCGGACTGGGGGACACCAATCAGCCCCAGCATTTT. Translating gives CASGLGDTNQPQHF. This chain links TRBV6-6 with TRBJ1-5, with D perhaps TRBD1 (6 bases). The CDR3 contains 14 residues. Germline V gene sequence: CDR1 MNHNY, CDR2 SVGAGI (reference sequence). Trimming shortened V by 8 bases and J by 3 bases, and 14 bases separated the two germline ends.

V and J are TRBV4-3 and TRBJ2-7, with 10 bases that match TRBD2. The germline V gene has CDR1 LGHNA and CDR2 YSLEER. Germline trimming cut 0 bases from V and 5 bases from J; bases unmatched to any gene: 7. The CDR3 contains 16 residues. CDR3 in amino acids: CASSQEGIAGGHEQYF. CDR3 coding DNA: TGCGCCAGCAGCCAAGAGGGAATAGCGGGGGGCCACGAGCAGTACTTC.

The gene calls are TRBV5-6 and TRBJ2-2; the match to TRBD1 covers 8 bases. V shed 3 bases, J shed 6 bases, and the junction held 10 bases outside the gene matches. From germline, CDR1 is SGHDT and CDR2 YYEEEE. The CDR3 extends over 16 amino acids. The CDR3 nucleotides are TGTGCCAGCAGCTGGTGGACAGGGATATTGGCCGGGGAGCTGTTTTTT. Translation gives CASSWWTGILAGELFF. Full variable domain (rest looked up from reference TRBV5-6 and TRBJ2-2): DAGVTQSPTHLIKTRGQQVTLRCSPKSGHDTVSWYQQALGQGPQFIFQYYEEEERQRGNFPDRFSGHQFPNYSSELNVNALLLGDSALYLCASSWWTGILAGELFFGEGSRLTVL.

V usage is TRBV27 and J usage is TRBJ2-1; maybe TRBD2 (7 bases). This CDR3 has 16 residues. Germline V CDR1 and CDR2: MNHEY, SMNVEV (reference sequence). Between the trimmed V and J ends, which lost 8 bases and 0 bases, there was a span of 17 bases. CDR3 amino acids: CASRGEGVRSYNEQFF. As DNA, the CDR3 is TGTGCCAGCCGGGGGGAGGGGGTCCGCTCCTACAATGAGCAGTTCTTC.

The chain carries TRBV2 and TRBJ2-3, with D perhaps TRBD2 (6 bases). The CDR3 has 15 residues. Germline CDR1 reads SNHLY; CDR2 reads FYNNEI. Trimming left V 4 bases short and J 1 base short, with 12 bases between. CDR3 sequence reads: CASSVRLDRTDTQYF. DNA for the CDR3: TGTGCCAGCAGTGTAAGACTAGACCGCACAGATACGCAGTATTTT.

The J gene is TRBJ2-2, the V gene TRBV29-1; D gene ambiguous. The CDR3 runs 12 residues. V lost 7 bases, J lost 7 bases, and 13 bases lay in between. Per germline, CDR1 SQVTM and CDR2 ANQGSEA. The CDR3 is CSAVRVRGELFF. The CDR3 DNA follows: TGCAGCGCCGTTCGGGTACGCGGGGAGCTGTTTTTT.

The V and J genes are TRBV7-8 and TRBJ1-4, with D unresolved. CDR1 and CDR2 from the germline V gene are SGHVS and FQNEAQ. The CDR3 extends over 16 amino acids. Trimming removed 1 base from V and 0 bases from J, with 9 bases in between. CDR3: CASSLGRGTTNEKLFF. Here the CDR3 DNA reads TGTGCCAGCAGCTTAGGGCGGGGTACAACTAATGAAAAACTGTTTTTT.

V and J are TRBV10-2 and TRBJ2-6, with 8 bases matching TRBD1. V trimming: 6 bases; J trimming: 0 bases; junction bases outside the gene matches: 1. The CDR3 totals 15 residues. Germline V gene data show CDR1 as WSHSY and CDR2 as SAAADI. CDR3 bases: TGCGCCAGCAGCGGACAGGGCTCTGGGGCCAACGTCCTGACTTTC. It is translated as CASSGQGSGANVLTF.

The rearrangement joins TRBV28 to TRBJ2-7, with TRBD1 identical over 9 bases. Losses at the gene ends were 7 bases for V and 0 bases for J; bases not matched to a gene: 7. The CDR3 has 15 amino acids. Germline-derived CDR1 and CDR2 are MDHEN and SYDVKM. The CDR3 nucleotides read TGTGCCAGCACCCCTACAGGGGGCATCTCCTACGAGCAGTACTTC. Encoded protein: CASTPTGGISYEQYF. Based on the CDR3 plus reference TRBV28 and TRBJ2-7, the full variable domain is DVKVTQSSRYLVKRTGEKVFLECVQDMDHENMFWYRQDPGLGLRLIYFSYDVKMKEKGDIPEGYSVSREKKERFSLILESASTNQTSMYLCASTPTGGISYEQYFGPGTRLTVT.

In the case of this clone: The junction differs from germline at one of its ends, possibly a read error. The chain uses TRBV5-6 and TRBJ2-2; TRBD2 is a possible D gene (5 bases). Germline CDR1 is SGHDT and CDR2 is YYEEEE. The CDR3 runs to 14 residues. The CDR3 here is CATGGGANTRELFF. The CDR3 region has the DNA TGTGCCACCGGAGGAGGCGCGAACACCAGGGAGCTGTTTTTT.

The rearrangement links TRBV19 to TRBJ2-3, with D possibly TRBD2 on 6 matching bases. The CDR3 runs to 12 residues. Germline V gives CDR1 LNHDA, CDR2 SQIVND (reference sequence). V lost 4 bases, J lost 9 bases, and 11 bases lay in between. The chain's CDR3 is CASSKSGLTQYF. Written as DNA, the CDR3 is TGTGCCAGTAGTAAAAGCGGGCTGACGCAGTATTTT.

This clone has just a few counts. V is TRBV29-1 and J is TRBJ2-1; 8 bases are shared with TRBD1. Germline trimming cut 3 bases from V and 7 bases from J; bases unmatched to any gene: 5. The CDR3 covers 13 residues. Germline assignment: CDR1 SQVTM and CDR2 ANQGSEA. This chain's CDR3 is CSVEKGQVNEQFF. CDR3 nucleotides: TGCAGCGTTGAGAAGGGACAGGTAAATGAGCAGTTCTTC.